Listed below are T cell receptor beta chains from one sample, sequenced in a study of blood T cell repertoires in COVID-19. The assay was immunoSEQ multiplex PCR, and TCRdb's table has in-frame clones only and misses some. The table includes 210,000 or so clones, approximately 84% detected once. Sample: peripheral blood. The source is a woman in her forties or fifties with active or convalescent COVID-19. Both conserved end residues are part of each CDR3. Fields, in order: V gene, D gene, J gene, clone size, CDR3 protein, CDR3 DNA. A D gene is named only where the DNA matches it firmly. Some rows have no size entry. The others give once, few or many, or a class for an expanded clone.

v_gene: TRBV19
d_gene: TRBD1
j_gene: TRBJ2-2
abundance: few
CDR3aa: CASRQGALGGELFF
CDR3nt: TGTGCCAGTAGACAGGGGGCTCTCGGCGGGGAGCTGTTTTTT

v_gene: TRBV9
d_gene: .
j_gene: TRBJ1-2
abundance: .
CDR3aa: CASSVLSGYGYTF
CDR3nt: TGTGCCAGCAGCGTTTTATCAGGGTATGGCTACACCTTC

v_gene: TRBV19
d_gene: .
j_gene: TRBJ2-5
abundance: .
CDR3aa: CASSIGRAGQETQYF
CDR3nt: TGTGCCAGTAGTATAGGGCGGGCAGGCCAAGAGACCCAGTACTTC

v_gene: TRBV3-1/TRBV3-2
d_gene: .
j_gene: TRBJ2-1
abundance: .
CDR3aa: CASSRTDEQFF
CDR3nt: TGTGCCAGCAGCCGTACGGATGAGCAGTTCTTC

v_gene: TRBV5-1
d_gene: TRBD1
j_gene: TRBJ1-3
abundance: .
CDR3aa: CASSALTGNSGNTIYF
CDR3nt: TGCGCCAGCAGCGCCTTGACAGGGAACTCTGGAAACACCATATATTTT

v_gene: TRBV5-1
d_gene: .
j_gene: TRBJ1-2
abundance: once
CDR3aa: CASSADLGLGYTF
CDR3nt: TGCGCCAGCAGCGCAGACCTGGGGCTCGGCTACACCTTC

v_gene: TRBV11-2
d_gene: TRBD1
j_gene: TRBJ2-7
abundance: .
CDR3aa: CASSTGTGEFEQYF
CDR3nt: TGTGCCAGCAGTACCGGGACAGGGGAGTTCGAGCAGTACTTC

v_gene: TRBV21-1
d_gene: .
j_gene: TRBJ1-2
abundance: .
CDR3aa: CASSIPRVTAGNYGYTF
CDR3nt: TGTGCCAGCAGCATTCCCCGGGTAACGGCCGGCAACTATGGCTACACCTTC

v_gene: TRBV11-2
d_gene: TRBD2
j_gene: TRBJ2-7
abundance: few
CDR3aa: CASSLDRLAGGAYEQYF
CDR3nt: TGTGCCAGCAGCTTAGACAGGCTAGCGGGAGGGGCCTACGAGCAGTACTTC

v_gene: TRBV3-1/TRBV3-2
d_gene: TRBD1
j_gene: TRBJ1-3
abundance: .
CDR3aa: CASSLTGRGNTIYF
CDR3nt: TGTGCCAGCAGCCTGACAGGGAGAGGAAACACCATATATTTT

v_gene: TRBV2
d_gene: .
j_gene: TRBJ1-1
abundance: .
CDR3aa: CASSGEGFMNTEAFF
CDR3nt: TGTGCCAGCAGTGGGGAGGGTTTCATGAACACTGAAGCTTTCTTT

v_gene: TRBV29-1
d_gene: TRBD1
j_gene: TRBJ2-7
abundance: .
CDR3aa: CSVVTAGTGDFRSYEQYF
CDR3nt: TGCAGCGTCGTTACCGCCGGGACAGGGGACTTCCGCTCCTACGAGCAGTACTTC

v_gene: TRBV2
d_gene: TRBD1
j_gene: TRBJ2-1
abundance: .
CDR3aa: CASSWDRGNEQFF
CDR3nt: TGTGCCAGCAGTTGGGACAGGGGCAATGAGCAGTTCTTC

v_gene: TRBV12-3/TRBV12-4
d_gene: .
j_gene: TRBJ1-6
abundance: .
CDR3aa: CASRDSYNSPLHF
CDR3nt: TGTGCCAGCCGAGACAGCTATAATTCACCCCTCCACTTT

v_gene: TRBV19
d_gene: .
j_gene: TRBJ2-1
abundance: few
CDR3aa: CASSIGASEQFF
CDR3nt: TGTGCCAGTAGTATAGGGGCATCCGAGCAGTTCTTC

v_gene: TRBV9
d_gene: TRBD1
j_gene: TRBJ1-6
abundance: .
CDR3aa: CASSANSQGSYNSPLHF
CDR3nt: TGTGCCAGCAGCGCGAACTCACAGGGGTCCTATAATTCACCCCTCCACTTT

v_gene: TRBV5-1
d_gene: TRBD2
j_gene: TRBJ2-1
abundance: .
CDR3aa: CASSGASGRAYEQFF
CDR3nt: TGCGCCAGCAGCGGCGCTAGCGGGAGAGCATATGAGCAGTTCTTC

v_gene: TRBV2
d_gene: TRBD2
j_gene: TRBJ2-6
abundance: .
CDR3aa: CASRNGTKLSSGANVLTF
CDR3nt: TGTGCCAGCAGAAACGGGACTAAGCTGTCCTCTGGGGCCAACGTCCTGACTTTC

v_gene: TRBV19
d_gene: .
j_gene: TRBJ2-2
abundance: .
CDR3aa: CASSITRKTNTGELFF
CDR3nt: TGTGCCAGTAGTATTACCAGGAAGACGAACACCGGGGAGCTGTTTTTT

v_gene: TRBV9
d_gene: TRBD2
j_gene: TRBJ2-1
abundance: .
CDR3aa: CASDLAGGSEQFF
CDR3nt: TGTGCCAGCGACCTAGCGGGAGGGTCTGAGCAGTTCTTC

v_gene: TRBV5-1
d_gene: .
j_gene: TRBJ1-2
abundance: .
CDR3aa: CASSLYSGPDYGYTF
CDR3nt: TGCGCCAGCAGCTTATATTCAGGGCCTGACTATGGCTACACCTTC

v_gene: TRBV14
d_gene: .
j_gene: TRBJ2-1
abundance: .
CDR3aa: CASSQAGRATYNEQFF
CDR3nt: TGTGCCAGCAGCCAAGCAGGCCGTGCAACCTACAATGAGCAGTTCTTC

v_gene: TRBV3-1/TRBV3-2
d_gene: TRBD1
j_gene: TRBJ1-1
abundance: .
CDR3aa: CASSLYGQGNTEAFF
CDR3nt: TGTGCCAGCAGCCTATACGGACAGGGGAACACTGAAGCTTTCTTT

v_gene: TRBV3-1/TRBV3-2
d_gene: .
j_gene: TRBJ1-4
abundance: .
CDR3aa: CASSPSGGEKLFF
CDR3nt: TGTGCCAGCAGCCCCTCCGGGGGAGAAAAACTGTTTTTT

v_gene: TRBV5-1
d_gene: .
j_gene: TRBJ1-6
abundance: .
CDR3aa: CASSLIQDNNSPLHF
CDR3nt: TGCGCCAGCAGCTTGATTCAGGACAATAATTCACCCCTCCACTTT

v_gene: TRBV28
d_gene: TRBD1
j_gene: TRBJ1-4
abundance: .
CDR3aa: CASRGTVNEKLFF
CDR3nt: TGTGCCAGCCGGGGGACAGTTAATGAAAAACTGTTTTTT

v_gene: TRBV12-3/TRBV12-4
d_gene: TRBD1
j_gene: TRBJ1-1
abundance: .
CDR3aa: CASRVDRGEAFF
CDR3nt: TGTGCCAGCAGGGTTGACAGGGGGGAAGCTTTCTTT

v_gene: TRBV19
d_gene: TRBD1
j_gene: TRBJ1-2
abundance: .
CDR3aa: CASSSSGQGGYTF
CDR3nt: TGTGCCAGTAGTTCATCCGGACAGGGTGGCTACACCTTC

v_gene: TRBV19
d_gene: .
j_gene: TRBJ1-1
abundance: .
CDR3aa: CASRSMHGGTEAFF
CDR3nt: TGTGCCAGTAGGTCGATGCACGGGGGCACTGAAGCTTTCTTT

v_gene: TRBV2
d_gene: TRBD1
j_gene: TRBJ2-1
abundance: .
CDR3aa: CASSAGQGILDEQFF
CDR3nt: TGTGCCAGCAGTGCCGGACAGGGGATCCTCGATGAGCAGTTCTTC

v_gene: TRBV2
d_gene: .
j_gene: TRBJ1-2
abundance: .
CDR3aa: CASSEALRPSSYGYTF
CDR3nt: TGTGCCAGCAGTGAAGCGCTGAGGCCGTCTAGCTATGGCTACACCTTC

v_gene: TRBV11-2
d_gene: TRBD2
j_gene: TRBJ2-1
abundance: .
CDR3aa: CASTGGGGRAPSEFF
CDR3nt: TGTGCCAGCACCGGCGGTGGCGGGAGGGCCCCTTCGGAGTTCTTC

v_gene: TRBV18
d_gene: .
j_gene: TRBJ1-2
abundance: once
CDR3aa: CASSPGRVNYGYTF
CDR3nt: TGTGCCAGCTCACCGGGCAGGGTTAACTATGGCTACACCTTC

v_gene: TRBV28
d_gene: TRBD1
j_gene: TRBJ1-3
abundance: .
CDR3aa: CASSLSSDRGNTIYF
CDR3nt: TGTGCCAGCAGTTTATCGTCGGACAGGGGCAACACCATATATTTT

v_gene: TRBV3-1/TRBV3-2
d_gene: TRBD2
j_gene: TRBJ2-7
abundance: .
CDR3aa: CASSPLELAGAVDEQYF
CDR3nt: TGTGCCAGCAGCCCCTTGGAACTAGCGGGAGCGGTCGACGAGCAGTACTTC